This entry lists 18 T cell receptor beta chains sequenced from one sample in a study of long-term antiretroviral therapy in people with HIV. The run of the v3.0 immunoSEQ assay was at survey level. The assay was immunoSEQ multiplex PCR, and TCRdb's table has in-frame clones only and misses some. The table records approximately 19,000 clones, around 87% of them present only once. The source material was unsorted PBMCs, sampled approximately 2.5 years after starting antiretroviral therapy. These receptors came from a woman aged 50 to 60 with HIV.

The CDR3 protein is CASSSRGNTIYF. DNA for the CDR3: TGTGCCAGCAGCTCCCGTGGAAACACCATATATTTT. The rearrangement uses TRBV5-6 and TRBJ1-3; unclear D gene. Germline values: CDR1 SGHDT, CDR2 YYEEEE. CDR3 size: 12 residues. The ends were cut back, 3 bases at V and 3 bases at J, with 4 bases in the middle.

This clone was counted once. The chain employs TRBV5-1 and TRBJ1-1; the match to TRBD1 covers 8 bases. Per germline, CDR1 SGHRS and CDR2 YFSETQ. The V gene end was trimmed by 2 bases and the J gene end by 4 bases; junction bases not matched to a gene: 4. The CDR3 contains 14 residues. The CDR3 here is CASSLTGGGTEAFF. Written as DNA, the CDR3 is TGCGCCAGCAGCTTAACAGGGGGAGGCACTGAAGCTTTCTTT.

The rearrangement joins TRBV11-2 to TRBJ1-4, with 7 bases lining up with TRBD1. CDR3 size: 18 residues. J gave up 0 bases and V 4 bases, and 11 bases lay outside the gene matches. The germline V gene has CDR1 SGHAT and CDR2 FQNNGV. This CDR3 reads CASSSPGQTFATNEKLFF. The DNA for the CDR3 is TGTGCCAGCAGCTCTCCGGGACAGACTTTTGCAACTAATGAAAAACTGTTTTTT. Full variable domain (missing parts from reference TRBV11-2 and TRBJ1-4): EAGVAQSPRYKIIEKRQSVAFWCNPISGHATLYWYQQILGQGPKLLIQFQNNGVVDDSQLPKDRFSAERLKGVDSTLKIQPAKLEDSAVYLCASSSPGQTFATNEKLFFGSGTQLSVL.

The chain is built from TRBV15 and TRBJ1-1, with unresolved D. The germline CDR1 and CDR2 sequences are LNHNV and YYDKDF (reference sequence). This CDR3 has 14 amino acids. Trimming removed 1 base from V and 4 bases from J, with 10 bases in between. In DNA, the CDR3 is TGTGCCACCAGCAGAGGATCTGCCGGCACTGAAGCTTTCTTT. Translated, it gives CATSRGSAGTEAFF.

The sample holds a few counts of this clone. The CDR3 sequence: CASSQGANYGYTF. CDR3 nucleotide sequence: TGTGCCAGCAGTCAGGGTGCGAACTATGGCTACACCTTC. The rearrangement uses TRBV7-9 and TRBJ1-2; TRBD1 might be the D (5 bases). The germline gives CDR1 SEHNR, CDR2 FQNEAQ (reference sequence). Trimming shortened V by 6 bases and J by 2 bases, and 10 bases separated the two germline ends. This CDR3 spans 13 amino acids.

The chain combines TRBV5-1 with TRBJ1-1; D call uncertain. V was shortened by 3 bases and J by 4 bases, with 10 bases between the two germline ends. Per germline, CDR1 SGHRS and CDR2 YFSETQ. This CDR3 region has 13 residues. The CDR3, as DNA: TGCGCCAGCAGCTCGGGCCAGCTCACTGAAGCTTTCTTT. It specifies CASSSGQLTEAFF. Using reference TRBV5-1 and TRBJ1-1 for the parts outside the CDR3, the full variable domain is KAGVTQTPRYLIKTRGQQVTLSCSPISGHRSVSWYQQTPGQGLQFLFEYFSETQRNKGNFPGRFSGRQFSNSRSEMNVSTLELGDSALYLCASSSGQLTEAFFGQGTRLTVV.

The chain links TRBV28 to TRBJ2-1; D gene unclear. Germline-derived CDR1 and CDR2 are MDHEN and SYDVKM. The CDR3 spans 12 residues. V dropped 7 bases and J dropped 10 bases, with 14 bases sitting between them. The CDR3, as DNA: TGTGCCAGCACCTCCTCTCCCCGGGAGCAGTTCTTC. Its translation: CASTSSPREQFF.

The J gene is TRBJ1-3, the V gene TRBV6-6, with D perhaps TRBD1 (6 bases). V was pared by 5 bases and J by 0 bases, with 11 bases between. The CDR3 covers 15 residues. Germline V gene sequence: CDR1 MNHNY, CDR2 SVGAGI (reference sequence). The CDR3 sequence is CASSAGQFSGNTIYF. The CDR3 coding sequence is TGTGCCAGCAGTGCCGGACAGTTCTCTGGAAACACCATATATTTT.

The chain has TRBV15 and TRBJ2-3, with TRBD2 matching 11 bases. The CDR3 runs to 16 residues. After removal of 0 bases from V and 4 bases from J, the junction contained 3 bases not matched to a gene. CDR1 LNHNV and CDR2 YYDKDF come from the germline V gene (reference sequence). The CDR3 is CATSRDGTSGSDTQYF. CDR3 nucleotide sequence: TGTGCCACCAGCAGAGACGGGACTAGCGGTTCAGATACGCAGTATTTT.

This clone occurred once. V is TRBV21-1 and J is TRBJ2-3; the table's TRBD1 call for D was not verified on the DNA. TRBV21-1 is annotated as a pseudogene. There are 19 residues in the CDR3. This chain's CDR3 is CASSKVSETGGRRPDTQYF. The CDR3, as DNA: TGTGCCAGCAGCAAAGTGTCCGAGACAGGGGGCAGAAGGCCAGATACGCAGTATTTT.

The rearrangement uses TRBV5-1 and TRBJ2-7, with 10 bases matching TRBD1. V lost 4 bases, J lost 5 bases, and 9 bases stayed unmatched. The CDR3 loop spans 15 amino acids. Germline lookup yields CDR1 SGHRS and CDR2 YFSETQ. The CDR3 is CASSPGQGVGDEQYF. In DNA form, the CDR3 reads TGCGCCAGCAGCCCAGGACAGGGGGTAGGGGACGAGCAGTACTTC.

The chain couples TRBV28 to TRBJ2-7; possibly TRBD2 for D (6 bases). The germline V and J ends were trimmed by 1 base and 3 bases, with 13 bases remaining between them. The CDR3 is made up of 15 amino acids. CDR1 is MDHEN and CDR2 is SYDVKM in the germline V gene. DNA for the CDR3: TGTGCCAGCAGTTTATCCGCGACTAGTAGCTACGAGCAGTACTTC. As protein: CASSLSATSSYEQYF. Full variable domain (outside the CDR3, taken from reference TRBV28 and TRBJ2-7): DVKVTQSSRYLVKRTGEKVFLECVQDMDHENMFWYRQDPGLGLRLIYFSYDVKMKEKGDIPEGYSVSREKKERFSLILESASTNQTSMYLCASSLSATSSYEQYFGPGTRLTVT.

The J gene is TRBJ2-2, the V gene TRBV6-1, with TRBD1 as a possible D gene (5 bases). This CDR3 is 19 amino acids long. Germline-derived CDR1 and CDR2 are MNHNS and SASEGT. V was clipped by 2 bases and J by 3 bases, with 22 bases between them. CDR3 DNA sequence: TGTGCCAGCAGTGAATGGTTTCGGTTACAGGTTTCCGACACCGGGGAGCTGTTTTTT. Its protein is CASSEWFRLQVSDTGELFF.

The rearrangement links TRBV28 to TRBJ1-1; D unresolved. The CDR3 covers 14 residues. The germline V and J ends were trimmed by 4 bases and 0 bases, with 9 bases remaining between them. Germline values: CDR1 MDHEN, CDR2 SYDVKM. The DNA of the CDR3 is TGTGCCAGCAGTTCTACCAGCTTGAACACTGAAGCTTTCTTT. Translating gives CASSSTSLNTEAFF. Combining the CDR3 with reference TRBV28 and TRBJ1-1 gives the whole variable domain DVKVTQSSRYLVKRTGEKVFLECVQDMDHENMFWYRQDPGLGLRLIYFSYDVKMKEKGDIPEGYSVSREKKERFSLILESASTNQTSMYLCASSSTSLNTEAFFGQGTRLTVV.

For the CDR3, the DNA is TGTGCCAGCAGTTACTCCACCTCTACGGGAGAGACCCAGTACTTC. It encodes CASSYSTSTGETQYF. This chain links TRBV6-5 with TRBJ2-5; D is unclear. This CDR3 has 15 residues. Germline-derived CDR1 and CDR2 are MNHEY and SVGAGI. V gave up 0 bases and J gave up 4 bases, with 12 bases separating them.

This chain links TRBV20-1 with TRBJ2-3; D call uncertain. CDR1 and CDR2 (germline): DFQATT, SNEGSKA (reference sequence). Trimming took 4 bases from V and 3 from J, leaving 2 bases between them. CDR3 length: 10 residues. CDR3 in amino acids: CSATTDTQYF. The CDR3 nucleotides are TGCAGTGCTACAACAGATACGCAGTATTTT.

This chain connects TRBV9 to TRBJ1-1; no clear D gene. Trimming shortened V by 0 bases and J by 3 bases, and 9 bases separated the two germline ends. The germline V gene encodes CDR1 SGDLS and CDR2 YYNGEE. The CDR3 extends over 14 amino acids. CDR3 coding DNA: TGTGCCAGCAGCGTAGGTGACTCTCACACTGAAGCTTTCTTT. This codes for CASSVGDSHTEAFF.

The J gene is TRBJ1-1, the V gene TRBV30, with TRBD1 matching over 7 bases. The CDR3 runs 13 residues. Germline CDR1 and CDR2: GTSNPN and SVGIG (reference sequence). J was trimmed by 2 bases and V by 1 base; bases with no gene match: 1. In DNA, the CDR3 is TGTGCCTGGAGTGGACAGGGAAACACTGAAGCTTTCTTT. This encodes CAWSGQGNTEAFF.